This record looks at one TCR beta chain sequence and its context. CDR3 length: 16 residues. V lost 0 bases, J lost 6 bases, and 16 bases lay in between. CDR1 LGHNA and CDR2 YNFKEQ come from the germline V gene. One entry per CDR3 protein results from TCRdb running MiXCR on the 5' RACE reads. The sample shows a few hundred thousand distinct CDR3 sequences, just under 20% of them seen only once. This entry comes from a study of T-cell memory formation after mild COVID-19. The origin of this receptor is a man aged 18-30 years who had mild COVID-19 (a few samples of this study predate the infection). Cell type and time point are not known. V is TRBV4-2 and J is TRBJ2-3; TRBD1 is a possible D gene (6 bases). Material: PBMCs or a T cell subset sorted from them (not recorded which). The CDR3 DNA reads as TGTGCCAGCAGCCAAGAACCCAGGGGCGGATCGGATACGCAGTATTTT. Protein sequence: CASSQEPRGGSDTQYF.